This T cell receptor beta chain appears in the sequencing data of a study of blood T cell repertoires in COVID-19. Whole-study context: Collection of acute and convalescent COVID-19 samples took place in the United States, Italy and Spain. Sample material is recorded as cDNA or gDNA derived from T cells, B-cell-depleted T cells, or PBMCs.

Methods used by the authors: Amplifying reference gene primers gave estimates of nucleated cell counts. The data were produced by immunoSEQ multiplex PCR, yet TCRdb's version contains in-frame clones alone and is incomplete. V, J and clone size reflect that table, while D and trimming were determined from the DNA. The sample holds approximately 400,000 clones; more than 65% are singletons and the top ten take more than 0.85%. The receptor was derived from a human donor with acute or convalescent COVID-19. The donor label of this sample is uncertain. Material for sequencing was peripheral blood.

CDR3 sequence (DNA): TGCAGCGCCTTCCAGGACAGCGGCACTGAAGCTTTCTTT. Protein sequence: CSAFQDSGTEAFF. The J gene is TRBJ1-1, the V gene TRBV29-1; the D gene is possibly TRBD1 (6 bases). This CDR3 has 13 residues. In germline, CDR1 is SQVTM, CDR2 ANQGSEA. V was pared by 7 bases and J by 4 bases, with 16 bases between.